This paragraph reports one T cell receptor (beta chain). Its cognate antigen is unknown. At one end the junction does not follow the germline gene, possibly because of a read error. This entry belongs to a study of cytomegalovirus exposure and HLA in healthy donors. General study points: In an earlier analysis, productive rearrangement rates for most beta V segments clustered near 87% or 30%.

CDR1 is MNHEY and CDR2 is SVGAGI in the germline V gene. The CDR3 extends over 15 amino acids. The PCR made use of 60 Vbeta and 13 Jbeta primers. Measured with immunoSEQ multiplex PCR; TCRdb has only the in-frame clones, and not every one. The sample contains around 50,000 clones, roughly 53% of which appear only once. The source of this sequence is a human donor in good health. Material: PBMCs. J is TRBJ2-7 and V is TRBV6-5; 10 nucleotides line up with TRBD1. Here the CDR3 reads CASRTGQGKTYEQCF. CDR3 bases: TGTGCCAGCAGAACGGGACAGGGGAAGACCTACGAGCAGTGCTTC.